This T cell receptor beta chain was retrieved from a study of cytomegalovirus exposure and HLA in healthy donors. As concerns this clone: The target antigen is unknown.

The length of the CDR3 is 16 residues. Germline values: CDR1 SGHRS, CDR2 YFSETQ. V lost 0 bases and J lost 9; bases outside the gene matches: 10. Primers: 60 Vbeta forward and 13 Jbeta reverse. Libraries were prepared by immunoSEQ multiplex PCR; TCRdb keeps only in-frame clonotypes and omits some of them. The table records roughly 120,000 clones, about 79% of them present only once. General study findings and limits: DRB1 showed the most TCR associations and HLA-C the fewest in a later analysis, as rates varied by HLA locus. Researchers left out some V segments, among them TRBV6-2 and TRBV6-3, as indistinguishable. A later analysis found common viral pathogens apparently linked to several of the most significant clusters. An analysis that came later showed most CMV-associated TCR beta chains appearing HLA-restricted.

V is TRBV5-1 and J is TRBJ2-1; 9 nucleotides align to TRBD2. The sample comprised PBMCs. This receptor was taken from a man between 18 and 29 years old in good health and CMV-seronegative. The chain's CDR3 is CASSLAPTAGGSEQFF. The DNA of the CDR3 is TGCGCCAGCAGCTTGGCGCCCACAGCGGGAGGCAGTGAGCAGTTCTTC.